The present entry profiles one T cell receptor (beta chain) with its context. Here immunoSEQ multiplex PCR was the method, and the copy in TCRdb shows in-frame clones only, minus some. The sample consists of about 180,000 clones, approximately 90% of them appearing once. CDR3 size: 15 residues. V was pared by 1 base and J by 7 bases, with 5 bases of the junction left unmatched. CDR1 and CDR2 (germline): MGHRA, YSYEKL. This entry belongs to a study of blood T cell repertoires in COVID-19. The overall study: In each case, the material was cDNA or gDNA derived from T cells, B-cell-depleted T cells, or PBMCs.

The chain links TRBV4-1 to TRBJ1-5; 9 nucleotides match TRBD1. The sample comprised peripheral blood. The receptor was derived from a young man who had recovered from COVID-19. The CDR3 DNA sequence: TGCGCCAGCAGCCAAGTCCCGGGACAGGGACAGCCCCAGCATTTT. It is translated as CASSQVPGQGQPQHF.